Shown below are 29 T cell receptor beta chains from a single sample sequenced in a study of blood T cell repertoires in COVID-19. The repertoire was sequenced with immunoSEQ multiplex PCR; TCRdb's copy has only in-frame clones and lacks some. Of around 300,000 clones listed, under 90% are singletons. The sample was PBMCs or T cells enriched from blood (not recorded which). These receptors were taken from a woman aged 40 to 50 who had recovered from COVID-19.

The CDR3: CASSVGLAGVTDTQYF. DNA for the CDR3: TGTGCCAGCAGCGTAGGCCTAGCGGGGGTCACAGATACGCAGTATTTT. The chain is built from TRBV9 and TRBJ2-3; TRBD2 agrees at 10 bases. In germline, CDR1 is SGDLS, CDR2 YYNGEE. V was clipped by 0 bases and J by 2 bases; unmatched bases: 3. The length of the CDR3 is 16 residues. Full variable domain (rest looked up from reference TRBV9 and TRBJ2-3): DSGVTQTPKHLITATGQRVTLRCSPRSGDLSVYWYQQSLDQGLQFLIQYYNGEERAKGNILERFSAQQFPDLHSELNLSSLELGDSALYFCASSVGLAGVTDTQYFGPGTRLTVL.

The DNA for the CDR3 is TGTGCCTGGTCGGGACTAGCGGATCTCTCCTACGAGCAGTACTTC. This gives the protein CAWSGLADLSYEQYF. The V gene is TRBV30, the J gene TRBJ2-7, with TRBD2 identical over 11 bases. The CDR3 consists of 15 residues. Trimming removed 5 bases from V and 0 bases from J; junction bases left unmatched: 6. In germline, CDR1 is GTSNPN, CDR2 SVGIG (reference sequence).

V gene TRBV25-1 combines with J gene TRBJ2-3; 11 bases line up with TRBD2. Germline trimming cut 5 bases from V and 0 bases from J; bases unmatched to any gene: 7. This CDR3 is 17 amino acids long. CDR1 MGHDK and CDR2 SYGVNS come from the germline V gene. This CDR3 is CASSTPTSGTSTDTQYF. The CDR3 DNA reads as TGTGCCAGCAGTACCCCGACTAGCGGGACTAGCACAGATACGCAGTATTTT.

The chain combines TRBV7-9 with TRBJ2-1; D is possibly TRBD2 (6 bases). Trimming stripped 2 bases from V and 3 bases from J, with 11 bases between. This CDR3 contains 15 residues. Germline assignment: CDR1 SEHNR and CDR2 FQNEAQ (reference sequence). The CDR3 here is CASSLKAGNYNEQFF. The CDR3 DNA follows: TGTGCCAGCAGCTTAAAGGCGGGAAACTACAATGAGCAGTTCTTC.

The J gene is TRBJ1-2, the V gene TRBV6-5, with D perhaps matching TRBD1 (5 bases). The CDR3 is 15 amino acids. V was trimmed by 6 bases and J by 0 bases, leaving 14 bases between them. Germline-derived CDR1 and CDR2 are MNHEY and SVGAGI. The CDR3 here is CASRRTAGANYGYTF. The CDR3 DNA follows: TGTGCCAGCAGACGCACGGCGGGGGCTAACTATGGCTACACCTTC.

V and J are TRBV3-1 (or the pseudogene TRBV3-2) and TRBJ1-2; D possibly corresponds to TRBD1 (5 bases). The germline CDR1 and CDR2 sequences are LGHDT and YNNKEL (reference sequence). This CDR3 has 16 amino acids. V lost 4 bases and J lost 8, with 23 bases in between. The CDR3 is CASSRDIGRGPIGYTF. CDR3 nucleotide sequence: TGTGCCAGCAGCCGCGACATAGGGAGGGGTCCCATCGGCTACACCTTC.

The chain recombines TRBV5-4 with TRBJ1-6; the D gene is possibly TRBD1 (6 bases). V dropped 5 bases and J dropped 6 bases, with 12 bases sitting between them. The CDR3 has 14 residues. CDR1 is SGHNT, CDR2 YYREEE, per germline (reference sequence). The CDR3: CASSLTGFNSPLHF. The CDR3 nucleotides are TGTGCCAGCAGTTTGACAGGCTTTAATTCACCCCTCCACTTT.

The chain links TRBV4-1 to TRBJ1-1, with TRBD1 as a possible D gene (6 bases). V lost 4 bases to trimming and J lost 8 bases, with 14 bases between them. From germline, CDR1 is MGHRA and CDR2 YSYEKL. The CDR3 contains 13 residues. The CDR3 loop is CASSLLTGKEAFF. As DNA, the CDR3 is TGCGCCAGCAGCCTATTAACAGGGAAAGAAGCTTTCTTT.

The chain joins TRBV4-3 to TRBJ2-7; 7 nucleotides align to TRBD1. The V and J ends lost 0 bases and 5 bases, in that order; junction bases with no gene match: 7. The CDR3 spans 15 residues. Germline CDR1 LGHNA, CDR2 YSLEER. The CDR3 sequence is CASSQDGAGGNEQYF. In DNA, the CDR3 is TGCGCCAGCAGCCAAGATGGGGCAGGGGGAAACGAGCAGTACTTC.

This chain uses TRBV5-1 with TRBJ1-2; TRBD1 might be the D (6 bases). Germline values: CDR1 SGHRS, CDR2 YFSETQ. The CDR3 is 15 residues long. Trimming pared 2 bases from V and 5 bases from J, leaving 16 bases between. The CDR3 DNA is TGCGCCAGCAGCTTTGGGGGTAAGGGGGAGTATGGCTACACCTTC. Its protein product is CASSFGGKGEYGYTF. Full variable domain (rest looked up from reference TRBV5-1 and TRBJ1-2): KAGVTQTPRYLIKTRGQQVTLSCSPISGHRSVSWYQQTPGQGLQFLFEYFSETQRNKGNFPGRFSGRQFSNSRSEMNVSTLELGDSALYLCASSFGGKGEYGYTFGSGTRLTVV.

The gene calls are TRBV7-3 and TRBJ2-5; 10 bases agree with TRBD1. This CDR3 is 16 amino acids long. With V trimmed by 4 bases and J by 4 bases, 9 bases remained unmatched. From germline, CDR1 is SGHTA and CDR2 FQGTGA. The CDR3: CASSWTGTGVGETQYF. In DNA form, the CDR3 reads TGTGCCAGCAGCTGGACCGGGACAGGGGTGGGAGAGACCCAGTACTTC.

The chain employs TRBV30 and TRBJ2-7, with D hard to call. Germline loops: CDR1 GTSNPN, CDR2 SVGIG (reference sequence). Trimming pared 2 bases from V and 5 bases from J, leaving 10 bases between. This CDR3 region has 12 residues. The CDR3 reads CAWSLFRDEQYF. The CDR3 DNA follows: TGTGCCTGGAGTCTCTTCCGCGACGAGCAGTACTTC.

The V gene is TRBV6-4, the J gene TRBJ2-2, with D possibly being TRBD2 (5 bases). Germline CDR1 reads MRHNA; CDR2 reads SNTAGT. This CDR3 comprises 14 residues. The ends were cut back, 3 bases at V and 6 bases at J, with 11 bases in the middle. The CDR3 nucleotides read TGTGCCAGCAGTGAGAGGGTCGAGGCCGGGGAGCTGTTTTTT. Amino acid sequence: CASSERVEAGELFF.

This CDR3 is CDRKGLASAYEQYF. The CDR3 bases are TGTGACAGAAAGGGACTAGCGTCAGCCTACGAGCAGTACTTC. The chain links TRBV6-5 to TRBJ2-7; 10 bases agree with TRBD2. The CDR3 extends over 14 amino acids. Germline assignment: CDR1 MNHEY and CDR2 SVGAGI.

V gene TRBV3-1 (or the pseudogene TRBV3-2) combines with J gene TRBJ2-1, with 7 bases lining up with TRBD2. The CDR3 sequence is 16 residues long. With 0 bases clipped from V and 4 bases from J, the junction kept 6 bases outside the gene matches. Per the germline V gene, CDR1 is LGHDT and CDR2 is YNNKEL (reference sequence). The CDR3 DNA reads TGTGCCAGCAGCCAAGATCGAAGCGGGGTATACAATGAGCAGTTCTTC. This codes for CASSQDRSGVYNEQFF.

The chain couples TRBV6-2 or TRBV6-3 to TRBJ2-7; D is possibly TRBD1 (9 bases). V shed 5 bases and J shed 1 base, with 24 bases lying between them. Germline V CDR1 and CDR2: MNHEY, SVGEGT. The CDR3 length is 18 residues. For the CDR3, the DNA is TGTGCCAGCAGTCCGGACAGGGGTTACGGGAGGGCGTCCTACGAGCAGTACTTC. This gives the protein CASSPDRGYGRASYEQYF.

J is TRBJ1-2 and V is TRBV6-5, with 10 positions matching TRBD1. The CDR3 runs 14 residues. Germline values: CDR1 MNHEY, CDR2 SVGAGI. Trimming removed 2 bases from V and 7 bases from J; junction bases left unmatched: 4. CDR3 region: CASSYAGTGVGYTF. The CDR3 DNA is TGTGCCAGCAGTTACGCCGGGACAGGGGTTGGCTACACCTTC.

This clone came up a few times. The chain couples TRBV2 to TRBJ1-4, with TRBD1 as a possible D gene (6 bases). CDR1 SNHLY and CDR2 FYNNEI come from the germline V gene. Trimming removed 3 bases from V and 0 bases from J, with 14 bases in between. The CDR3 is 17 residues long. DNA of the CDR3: TGTGCCAGCAGTGACAGGGGATATACCTCAACTAATGAAAAACTGTTTTTT. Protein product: CASSDRGYTSTNEKLFF.

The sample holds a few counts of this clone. CDR3 loop: CASRGRTGIPAYGYTF. CDR3 nucleotide sequence: TGTGCCAGTCGGGGACGGACAGGGATCCCCGCATATGGCTACACCTTC. This chain uses TRBV19 with TRBJ1-2; 8 nucleotides agree with TRBD1. This CDR3 has 16 amino acids. V dropped 8 bases and J dropped 5; count of bases not matched to a gene: 16. Germline CDR1 LNHDA, CDR2 SQIVND (reference sequence).

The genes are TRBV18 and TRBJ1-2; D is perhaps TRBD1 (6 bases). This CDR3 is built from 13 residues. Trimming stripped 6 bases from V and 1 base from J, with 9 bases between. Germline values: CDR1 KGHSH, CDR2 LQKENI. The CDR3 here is CASSGQNNYGYTF. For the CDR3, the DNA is TGTGCCAGCTCCGGACAGAATAACTATGGCTACACCTTC.

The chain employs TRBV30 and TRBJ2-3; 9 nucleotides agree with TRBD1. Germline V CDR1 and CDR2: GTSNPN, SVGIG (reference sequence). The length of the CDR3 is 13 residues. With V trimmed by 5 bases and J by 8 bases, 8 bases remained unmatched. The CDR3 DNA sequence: TGTGCCTGGTGCCCTGCGGGACAGGGTACGCAGTATTTT. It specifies CAWCPAGQGTQYF.

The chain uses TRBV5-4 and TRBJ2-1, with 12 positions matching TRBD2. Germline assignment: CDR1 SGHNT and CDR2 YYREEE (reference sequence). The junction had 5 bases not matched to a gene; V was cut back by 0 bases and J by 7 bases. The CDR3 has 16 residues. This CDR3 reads CASSLALAGGINEQFF. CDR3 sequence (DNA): TGTGCCAGCAGCTTGGCCCTAGCGGGGGGGATAAATGAGCAGTTCTTC.

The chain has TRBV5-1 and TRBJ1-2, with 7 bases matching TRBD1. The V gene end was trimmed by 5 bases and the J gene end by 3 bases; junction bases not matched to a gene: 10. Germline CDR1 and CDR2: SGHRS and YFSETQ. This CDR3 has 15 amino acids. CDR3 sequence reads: CASRPGATGDYGYTF. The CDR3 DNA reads TGCGCCAGCAGGCCCGGGGCCACAGGGGACTATGGCTACACCTTC.

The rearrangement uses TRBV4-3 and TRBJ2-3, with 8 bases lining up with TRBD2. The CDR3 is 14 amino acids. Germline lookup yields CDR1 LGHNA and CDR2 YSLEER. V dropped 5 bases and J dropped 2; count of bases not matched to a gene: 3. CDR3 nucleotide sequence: TGCGCCAGCAGCACGGGGGGGTTCACAGATACGCAGTATTTT. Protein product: CASSTGGFTDTQYF.

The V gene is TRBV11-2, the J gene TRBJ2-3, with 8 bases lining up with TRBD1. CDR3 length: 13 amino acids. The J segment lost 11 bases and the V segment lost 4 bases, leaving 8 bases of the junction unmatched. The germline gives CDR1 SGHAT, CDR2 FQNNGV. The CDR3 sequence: CASSWDRRSEQYF. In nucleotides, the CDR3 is TGTGCCAGCAGCTGGGACAGGCGTTCAGAGCAGTATTTT.

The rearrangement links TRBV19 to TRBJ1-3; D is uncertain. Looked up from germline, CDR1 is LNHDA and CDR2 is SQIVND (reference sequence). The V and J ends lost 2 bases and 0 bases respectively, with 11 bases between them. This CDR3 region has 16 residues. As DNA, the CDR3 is TGTGCCAGTAGTATACAGGCCAGACCCTCTGGAAACACCATATATTTT. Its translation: CASSIQARPSGNTIYF.

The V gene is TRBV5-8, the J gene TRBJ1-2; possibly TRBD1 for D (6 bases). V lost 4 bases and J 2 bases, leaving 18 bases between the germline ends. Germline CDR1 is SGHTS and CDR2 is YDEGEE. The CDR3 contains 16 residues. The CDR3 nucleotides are TGTGCCAGCAGCCCAGAATGGGGGGGCCAGAACTATGGCTACACCTTC. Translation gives CASSPEWGGQNYGYTF.

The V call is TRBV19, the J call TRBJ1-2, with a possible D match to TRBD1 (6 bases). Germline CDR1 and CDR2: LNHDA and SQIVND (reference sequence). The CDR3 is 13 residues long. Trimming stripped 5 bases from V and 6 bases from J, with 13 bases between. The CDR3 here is CASSATNRDGYTF. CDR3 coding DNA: TGTGCCAGTAGTGCCACAAACAGGGATGGCTACACCTTC.

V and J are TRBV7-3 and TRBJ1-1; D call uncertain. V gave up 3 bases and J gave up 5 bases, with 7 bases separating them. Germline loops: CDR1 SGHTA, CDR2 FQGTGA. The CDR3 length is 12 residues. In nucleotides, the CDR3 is TGTGCCAGCAGCTTTGGACTAACTGAAGCTTTCTTT. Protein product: CASSFGLTEAFF. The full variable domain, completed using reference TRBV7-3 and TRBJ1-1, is GAGVSQTPSNKVTEKGKYVELRCDPISGHTALYWYRQSLGQGPEFLIYFQGTGAADDSGLPNDRFFAVRPEGSVSTLKIQRTERGDSAVYLCASSFGLTEAFFGQGTRLTVV.